These 5 T cell receptor beta chains originate from one sample sequenced in a study of regulatory T cells in long-lasting Graves disease. Time point here: newly diagnosed GD, antithyroid drugs for less than 3 months. RNA isolated from PBMCs was used to make the TCR library. Construction of TCR beta libraries relied on iRepertoire HTBI primers and on Arm-PCR targeting CDR3 regions. Using its own MiXCR run on the multiplex PCR reads, TCRdb lists one record per CDR3 protein. The data contain about 530,000 distinct CDR3 sequences, about 16% of them seen just once; the ten biggest clones take up roughly 25%. This sample was shared with a second study, whose subject was T cells in Graves' hyperthyroidism and ophthalmopathy.

The sequenced sample was peripheral blood mononuclear cells (PBMCs), obtained at new diagnosis, from a patient treated with antithyroid drugs. The receptor source for this set is a woman aged 35-60 years with Graves disease.

This clonotype was counted many times. CDR3 in DNA: TGTGCCACCAGTGATTTGTTTCGGGGACAGGGAGACCCTGGCTACACCTTC. It specifies CATSDLFRGQGDPGYTF. The V call is TRBV24-1, the J call TRBJ1-2; 9 bases line up with TRBD1. Germline V gene data show CDR1 as KGHDR and CDR2 as SFDVKD. The CDR3 is made up of 17 amino acids. With V trimmed by 0 bases and J by 7 bases, 11 bases remained unmatched.

This clonotype was recorded at least ten times. The junction departs from germline at one end; a sequencing error may be responsible. This chain joins TRBV7-2 and TRBJ1-1; TRBD1 matches at 9 bases. The germline CDR1 and CDR2 sequences are SGHTA and FQGNSA. CDR3 length: 13 residues. The CDR3 loop is CASRTGGNAEAFF. CDR3 DNA: TGTGCCAGCAGGACAGGGGGGAACGCTGAAGCTTTCTTT.

Comment on this clonotype: A much larger clone differs from this one at a single base, so this may be a read error. This CDR3 is missing its conserved last phenylalanine or tryptophan, likely due to a read error. The chain links TRBV25-1 to TRBJ2-2; a weak D match, TRBD1 (5 bases). Per germline, CDR1 MGHDK and CDR2 SYGVNS. Trimming left V 3 bases short and J 6 bases short, with 11 bases between. The CDR3 is 14 amino acids. CDR3 residues: CASSDNPGSGELFS. CDR3 DNA: TGTGCCAGCAGTGACAATCCAGGGTCCGGGGAGCTGTTTTCT.

The chain employs TRBV4-1 and TRBJ1-1, with D maybe TRBD1 (5 bases). The CDR3 loop spans 15 amino acids. Germline V gene data show CDR1 as MGHRA and CDR2 as YSYEKL. Trimming left V 4 bases short and J 5 bases short, with 17 bases between. The chain's CDR3 is CASSLRDGFGTEAFF. CDR3 bases: TGCGCCAGCAGCCTCCGGGACGGCTTTGGGACTGAAGCTTTCTTT.

This clonotype was counted ten times or more. The gene calls are TRBV28 and TRBJ2-3; D call uncertain. V was cut by 3 bases and J by 5 bases, with 9 bases left in between. The CDR3 length is 13 residues. Germline CDR1 and CDR2: MDHEN and SYDVKM. The CDR3 bases are TGTGCCAGCAGTTTGAACTTGGGAGATACGCAGTATTTT. This encodes CASSLNLGDTQYF.